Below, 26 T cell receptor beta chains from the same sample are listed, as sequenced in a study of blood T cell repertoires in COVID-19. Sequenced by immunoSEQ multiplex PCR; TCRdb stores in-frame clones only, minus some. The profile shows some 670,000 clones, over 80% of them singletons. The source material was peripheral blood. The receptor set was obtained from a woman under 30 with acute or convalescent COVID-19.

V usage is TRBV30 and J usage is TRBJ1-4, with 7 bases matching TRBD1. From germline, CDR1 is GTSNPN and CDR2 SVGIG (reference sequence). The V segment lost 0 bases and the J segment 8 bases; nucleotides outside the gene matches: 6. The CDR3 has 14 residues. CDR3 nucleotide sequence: TGTGCCTGGAGTGTACTCGGACAGGCCGAAAAACTGTTTTTT. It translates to CAWSVLGQAEKLFF.

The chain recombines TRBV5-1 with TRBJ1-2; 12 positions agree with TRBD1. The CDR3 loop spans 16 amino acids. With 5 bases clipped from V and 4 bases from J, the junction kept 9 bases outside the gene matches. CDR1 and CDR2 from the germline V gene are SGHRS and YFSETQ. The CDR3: CASRQRPGQGAYGYTF. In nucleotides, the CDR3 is TGCGCCAGCAGACAACGACCGGGACAGGGGGCCTATGGCTACACCTTC.

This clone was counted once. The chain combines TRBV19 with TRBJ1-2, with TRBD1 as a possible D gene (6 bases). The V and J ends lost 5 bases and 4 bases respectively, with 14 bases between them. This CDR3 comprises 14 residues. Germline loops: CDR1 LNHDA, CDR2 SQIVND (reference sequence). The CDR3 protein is CASSFRGRIYGYTF. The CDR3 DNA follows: TGTGCCAGTAGTTTCAGGGGCCGCATCTATGGCTACACCTTC.

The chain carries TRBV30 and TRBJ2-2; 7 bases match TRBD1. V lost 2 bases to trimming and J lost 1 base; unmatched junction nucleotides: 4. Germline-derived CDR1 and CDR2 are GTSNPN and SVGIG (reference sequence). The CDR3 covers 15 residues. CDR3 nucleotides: TGTGCCTGGAGTCCCAGGGACAGGAACACCGGGGAGCTGTTTTTT. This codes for CAWSPRDRNTGELFF.

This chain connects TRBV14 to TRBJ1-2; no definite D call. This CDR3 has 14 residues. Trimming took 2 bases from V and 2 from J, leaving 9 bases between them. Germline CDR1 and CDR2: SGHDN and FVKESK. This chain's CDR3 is CASSQRTWNYGYTF. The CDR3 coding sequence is TGTGCCAGCAGCCAACGGACTTGGAACTATGGCTACACCTTC.

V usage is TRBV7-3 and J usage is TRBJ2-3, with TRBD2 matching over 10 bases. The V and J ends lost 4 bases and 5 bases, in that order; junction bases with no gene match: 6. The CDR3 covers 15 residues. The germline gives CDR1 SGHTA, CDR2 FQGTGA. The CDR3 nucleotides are TGTGCCAGCAGCTACCAGCGGGGGGGCATAGATACGCAGTATTTT. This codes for CASSYQRGGIDTQYF.

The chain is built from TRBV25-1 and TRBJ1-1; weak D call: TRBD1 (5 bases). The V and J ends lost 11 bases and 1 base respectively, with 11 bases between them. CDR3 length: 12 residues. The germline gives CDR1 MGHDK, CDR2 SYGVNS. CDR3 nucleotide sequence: TGTGCCTCGGGGGACCCGAACACTGAAGCTTTCTTT. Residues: CASGDPNTEAFF. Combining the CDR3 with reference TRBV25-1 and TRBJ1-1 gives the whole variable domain EADIYQTPRYLVIGTGKKITLECSQTMGHDKMYWYQQDPGMELHLIHYSYGVNSTEKGDLSSESTVSRIRTEHFPLTLESARPSHTSQYLCASGDPNTEAFFGQGTRLTVV.

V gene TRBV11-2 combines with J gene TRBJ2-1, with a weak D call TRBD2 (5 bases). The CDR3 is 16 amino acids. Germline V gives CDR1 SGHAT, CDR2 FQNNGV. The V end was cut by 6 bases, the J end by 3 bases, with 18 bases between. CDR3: CASRQIREGFYNEQFF. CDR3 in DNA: TGTGCCAGCAGGCAGATCCGGGAAGGTTTCTACAATGAGCAGTTCTTC.

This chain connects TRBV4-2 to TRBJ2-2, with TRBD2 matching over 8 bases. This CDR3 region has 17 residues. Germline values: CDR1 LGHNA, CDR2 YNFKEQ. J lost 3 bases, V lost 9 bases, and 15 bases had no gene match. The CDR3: CASLPWGGGTYTGELFF. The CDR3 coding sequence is TGTGCCAGTCTGCCCTGGGGCGGGGGGACTTACACCGGGGAGCTGTTTTTT.

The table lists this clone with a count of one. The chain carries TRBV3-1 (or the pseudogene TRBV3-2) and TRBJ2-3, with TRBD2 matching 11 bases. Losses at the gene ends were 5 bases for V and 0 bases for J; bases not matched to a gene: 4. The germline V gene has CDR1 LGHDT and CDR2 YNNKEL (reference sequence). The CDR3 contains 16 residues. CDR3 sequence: CASSSRLAGSTDTQYF. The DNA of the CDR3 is TGTGCCAGCAGCAGTCGACTAGCGGGGAGCACAGATACGCAGTATTTT.

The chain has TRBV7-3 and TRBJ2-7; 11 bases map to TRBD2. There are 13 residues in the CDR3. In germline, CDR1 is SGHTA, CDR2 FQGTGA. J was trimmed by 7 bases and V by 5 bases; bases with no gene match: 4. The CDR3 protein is CASSQSSGGEQYF. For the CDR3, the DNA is TGTGCCAGCAGCCAATCTAGCGGGGGGGAGCAGTACTTC.

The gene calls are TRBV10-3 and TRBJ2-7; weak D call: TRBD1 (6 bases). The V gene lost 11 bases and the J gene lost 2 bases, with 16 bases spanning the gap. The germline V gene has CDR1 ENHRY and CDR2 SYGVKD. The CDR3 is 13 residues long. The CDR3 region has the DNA TGTGCCGTGCAGGTAGGGGGTACCTACGAGCAGTACTTC. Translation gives CAVQVGGTYEQYF.

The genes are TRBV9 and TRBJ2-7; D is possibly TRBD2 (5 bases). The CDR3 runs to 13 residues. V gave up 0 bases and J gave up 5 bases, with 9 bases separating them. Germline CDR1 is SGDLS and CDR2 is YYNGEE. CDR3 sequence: CASSVVTGDEQYF. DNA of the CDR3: TGTGCCAGCAGCGTAGTAACCGGGGACGAGCAGTACTTC.

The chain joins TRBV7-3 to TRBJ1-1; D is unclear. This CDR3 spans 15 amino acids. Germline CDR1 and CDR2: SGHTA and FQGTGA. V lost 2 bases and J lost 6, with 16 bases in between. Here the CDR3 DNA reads TGTGCCAGCAGCTTAGAATTGGCAGACTGGGCTGAAGCTTTCTTT. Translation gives CASSLELADWAEAFF.

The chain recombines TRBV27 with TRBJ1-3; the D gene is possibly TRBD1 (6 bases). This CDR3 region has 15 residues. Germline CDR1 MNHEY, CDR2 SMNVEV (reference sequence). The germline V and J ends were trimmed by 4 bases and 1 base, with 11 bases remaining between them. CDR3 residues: CASSSWGLSGNTIYF. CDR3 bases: TGTGCCAGCAGTTCCTGGGGGCTTTCTGGAAACACCATATATTTT.

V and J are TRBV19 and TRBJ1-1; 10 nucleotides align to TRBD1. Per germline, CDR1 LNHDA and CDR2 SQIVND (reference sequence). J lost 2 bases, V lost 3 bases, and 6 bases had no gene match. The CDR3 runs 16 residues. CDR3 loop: CASSMLGQGRNTEAFF. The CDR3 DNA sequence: TGTGCCAGTAGTATGTTGGGACAGGGGCGAAACACTGAAGCTTTCTTT.

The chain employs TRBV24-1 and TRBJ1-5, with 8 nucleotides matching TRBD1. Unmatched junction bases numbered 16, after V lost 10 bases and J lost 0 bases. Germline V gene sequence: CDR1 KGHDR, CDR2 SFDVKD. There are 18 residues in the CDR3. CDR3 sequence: CATYQGQGRPYSNQPQHF. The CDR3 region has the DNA TGTGCCACTTACCAAGGACAGGGAAGACCCTATAGCAATCAGCCCCAGCATTTT.

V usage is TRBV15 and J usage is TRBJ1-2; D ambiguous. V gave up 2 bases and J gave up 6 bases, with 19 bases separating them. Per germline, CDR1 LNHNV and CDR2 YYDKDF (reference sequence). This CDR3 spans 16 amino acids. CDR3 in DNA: TGTGCCACCAGCAGACTCAATCCAGGAACTGCTAATGGCTACACCTTC. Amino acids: CATSRLNPGTANGYTF.

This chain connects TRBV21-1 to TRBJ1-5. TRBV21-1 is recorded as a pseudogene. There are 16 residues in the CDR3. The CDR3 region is CASSSTGRKLNQPQHF. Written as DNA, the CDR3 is TGTGCCAGCAGCTCTACGGGGAGGAAGCTAAATCAGCCCCAGCATTTT.

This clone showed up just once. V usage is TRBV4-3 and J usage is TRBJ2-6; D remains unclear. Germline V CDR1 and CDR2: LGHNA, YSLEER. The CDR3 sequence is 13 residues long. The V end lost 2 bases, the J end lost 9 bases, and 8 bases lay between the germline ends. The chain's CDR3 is CASSQSTINVLTF. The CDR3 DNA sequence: TGCGCCAGCAGCCAATCCACAATCAACGTCCTGACTTTC.

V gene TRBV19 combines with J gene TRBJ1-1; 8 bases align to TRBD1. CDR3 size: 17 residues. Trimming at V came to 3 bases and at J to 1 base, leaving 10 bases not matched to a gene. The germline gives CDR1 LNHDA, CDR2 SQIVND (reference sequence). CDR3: CASSIVSTGEANTEAFF. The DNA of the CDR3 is TGTGCCAGTAGTATTGTGTCGACAGGGGAGGCGAACACTGAAGCTTTCTTT.

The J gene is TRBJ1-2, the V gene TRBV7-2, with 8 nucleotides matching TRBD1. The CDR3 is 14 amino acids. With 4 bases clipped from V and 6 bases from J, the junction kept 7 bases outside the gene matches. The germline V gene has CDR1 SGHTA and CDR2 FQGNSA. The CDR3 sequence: CASSSRTGHDGYTF. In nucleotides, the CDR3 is TGTGCCAGCAGCTCCCGGACAGGGCATGATGGCTACACCTTC.

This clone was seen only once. This CDR3 is CAIPPETGELFF. The CDR3, as DNA: TGTGCCATCCCCCCGGAGACCGGGGAGCTGTTTTTT. This chain joins TRBV7-8 and TRBJ2-2; no clear D gene. There are 12 residues in the CDR3. Trimming removed 10 bases at V and 5 bases at J, with 11 bases between. Per the germline V gene, CDR1 is SGHVS and CDR2 is FQNEAQ.

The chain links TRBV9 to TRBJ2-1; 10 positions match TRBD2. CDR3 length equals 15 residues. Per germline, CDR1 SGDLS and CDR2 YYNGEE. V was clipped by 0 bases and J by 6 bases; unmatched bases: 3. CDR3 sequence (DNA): TGTGCCAGCAGCGTAGTGAGCGGGGGGGTCAATGAGCAGTTCTTC. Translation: CASSVVSGGVNEQFF.

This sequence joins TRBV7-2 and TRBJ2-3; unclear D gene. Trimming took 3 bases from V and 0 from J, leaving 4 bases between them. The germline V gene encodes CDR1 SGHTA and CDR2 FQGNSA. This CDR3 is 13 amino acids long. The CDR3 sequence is CASSFKSTDTQYF. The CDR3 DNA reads TGTGCCAGCAGCTTTAAAAGCACAGATACGCAGTATTTT.

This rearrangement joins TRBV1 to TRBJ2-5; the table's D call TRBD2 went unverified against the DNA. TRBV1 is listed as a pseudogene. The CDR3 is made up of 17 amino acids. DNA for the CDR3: TGCACCAGCAGCCCCCCCTCTAGCGGGGGCCAGCAAGAGACCCAGTACTTC. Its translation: CTSSPPSSGGQQETQYF.